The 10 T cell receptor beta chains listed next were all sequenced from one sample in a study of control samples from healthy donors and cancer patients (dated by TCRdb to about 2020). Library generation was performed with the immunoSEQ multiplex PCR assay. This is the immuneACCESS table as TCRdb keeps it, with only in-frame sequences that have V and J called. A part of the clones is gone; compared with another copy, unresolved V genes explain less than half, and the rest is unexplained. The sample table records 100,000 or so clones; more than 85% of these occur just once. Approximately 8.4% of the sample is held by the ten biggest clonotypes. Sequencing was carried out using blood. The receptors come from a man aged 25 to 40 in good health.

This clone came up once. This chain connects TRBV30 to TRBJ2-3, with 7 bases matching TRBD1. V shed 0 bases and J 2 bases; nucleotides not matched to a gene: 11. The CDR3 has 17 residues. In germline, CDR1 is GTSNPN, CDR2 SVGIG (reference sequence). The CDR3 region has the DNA TGTGCCTGGAGTGTACTCAAGGGACAGCCGTTCACAGATACGCAGTATTTT. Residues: CAWSVLKGQPFTDTQYF.

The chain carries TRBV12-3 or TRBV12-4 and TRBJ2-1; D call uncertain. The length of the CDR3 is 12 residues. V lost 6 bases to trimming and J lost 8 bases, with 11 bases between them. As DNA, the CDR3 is TGTGCCAGCAGCCGCACCCAGGATGAGCAGTTCTTC. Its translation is CASSRTQDEQFF.

This CDR3 reads CASSPSMRNTQYF. The DNA for the CDR3 is TGTGCCAGCAGCCCCAGTATGAGAAATACGCAGTATTTT. The V call is TRBV11-1, the J call TRBJ2-3; D unclear. V was clipped by 5 bases and J by 7 bases, with 13 bases between them. Germline values: CDR1 SGHAT, CDR2 FQDESV (reference sequence). The CDR3 has 13 residues. Full variable domain (remainder filled in from reference TRBV11-1 and TRBJ2-3): EAEVAQSPRYKITEKSQAVAFWCDPISGHATLYWYRQILGQGPELLVQFQDESVVDDSQLPKDRFSAERLKGVDSTLKIQPAELGDSAMYLCASSPSMRNTQYFGPGTRLTVL.

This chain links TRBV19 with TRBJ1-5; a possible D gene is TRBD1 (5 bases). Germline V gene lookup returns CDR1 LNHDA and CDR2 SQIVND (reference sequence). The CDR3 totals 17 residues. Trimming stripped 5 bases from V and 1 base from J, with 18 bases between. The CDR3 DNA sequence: TGTGCCAGTAGTTCCAACTCAGGGTTTTCAAGCAATCAGCCCCAGCATTTT. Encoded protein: CASSSNSGFSSNQPQHF.

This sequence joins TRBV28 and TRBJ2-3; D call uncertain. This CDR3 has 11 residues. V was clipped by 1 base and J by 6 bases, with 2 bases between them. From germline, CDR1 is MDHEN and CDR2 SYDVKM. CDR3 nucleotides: TGTGCCAGCAGTTTATTGGATACGCAGTATTTT. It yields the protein CASSLLDTQYF.

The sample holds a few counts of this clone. The CDR3 coding sequence is TGTGCCAGCAACCAACAGGGTGCCACTGAAGCTTTCTTT. Translated, it gives CASNQQGATEAFF. This sequence joins TRBV6-5 and TRBJ1-1, with TRBD1 as a possible D gene (6 bases). The CDR3 length is 13 residues. V lost 7 bases and J 4 bases, leaving 13 bases between the germline ends. Germline CDR1 MNHEY, CDR2 SVGAGI.

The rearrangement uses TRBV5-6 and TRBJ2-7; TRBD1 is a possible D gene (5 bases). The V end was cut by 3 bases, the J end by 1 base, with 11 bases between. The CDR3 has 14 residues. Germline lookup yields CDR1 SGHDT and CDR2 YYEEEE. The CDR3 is CASSSQTESYEQYF. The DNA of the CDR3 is TGTGCCAGCAGCTCGCAGACAGAATCCTACGAGCAGTACTTC.

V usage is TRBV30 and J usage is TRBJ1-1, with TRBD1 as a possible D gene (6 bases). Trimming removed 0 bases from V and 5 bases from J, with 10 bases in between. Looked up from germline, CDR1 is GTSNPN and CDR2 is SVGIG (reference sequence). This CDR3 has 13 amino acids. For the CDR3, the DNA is TGTGCCTGGAGTGTCTTCAGGGGAACTGAAGCTTTCTTT. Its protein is CAWSVFRGTEAFF.

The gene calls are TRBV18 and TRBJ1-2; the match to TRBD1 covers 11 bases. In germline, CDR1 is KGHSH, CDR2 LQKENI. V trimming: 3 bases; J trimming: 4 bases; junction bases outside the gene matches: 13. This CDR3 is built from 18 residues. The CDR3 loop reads CASSPFGQGARWSYGYTF. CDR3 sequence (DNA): TGTGCCAGCTCACCGTTCGGACAGGGGGCGCGGTGGTCCTATGGCTACACCTTC.

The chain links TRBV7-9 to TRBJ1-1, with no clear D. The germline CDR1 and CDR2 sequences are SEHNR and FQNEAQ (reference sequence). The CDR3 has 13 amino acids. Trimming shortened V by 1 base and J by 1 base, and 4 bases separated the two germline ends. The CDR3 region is CASSLGTNTEAFF. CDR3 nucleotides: TGTGCCAGCAGCTTAGGGACGAACACTGAAGCTTTCTTT.